Shown below are 27 T cell receptor beta chains from a single sample sequenced in a study of graft-versus-host responses after intestinal transplantation. The repertoire was sequenced with immunoSEQ multiplex PCR; TCRdb's copy has only in-frame clones and lacks some. This sample carries roughly 14,000 clones, 74% of them seen once, and the ten largest clones take around 3%. Intraepithelial plus lamina propria lymphocytes were released by processing graft tissue. Sequencing used ileum tissue, obtained 14 days after transplant. These receptors originate from a human patient who received an intestinal transplant, so some T cells may come from the graft donor.

This chain uses TRBV27 with TRBJ1-1; D gene uncertain. Germline CDR1 is MNHEY and CDR2 is SMNVEV (reference sequence). The germline V and J ends were trimmed by 6 bases and 1 base, with 9 bases remaining between them. The CDR3 sequence is 13 residues long. CDR3 residues: CASRRSRNTEAFF. Written as DNA, the CDR3 is TGTGCCAGCAGACGATCAAGGAACACTGAAGCTTTCTTT.

This chain joins TRBV6-6 and TRBJ1-3; D is uncertain. V was pared by 0 bases and J by 0 bases, with 3 bases between. The CDR3 loop spans 14 amino acids. Germline values: CDR1 MNHNY, CDR2 SVGAGI (reference sequence). CDR3 loop: CASSYSDSGNTIYF. DNA for the CDR3: TGTGCCAGCAGTTACTCGGACTCTGGAAACACCATATATTTT.

This chain's CDR3 is CASSEGTGRGIYGYTF. DNA of the CDR3: TGTGCCAGCAGTGAGGGTACAGGGAGGGGGATCTATGGCTACACCTTC. The V call is TRBV2, the J call TRBJ1-2, with a weak D call TRBD1 (6 bases). The V gene lost 3 bases and the J gene lost 4 bases, with 18 bases spanning the gap. CDR1 and CDR2 (germline): SNHLY, FYNNEI. CDR3 length: 16 residues.

The chain employs TRBV6-4 and TRBJ1-2, with 7 bases aligning to TRBD1. The V gene's germline CDR1 is MRHNA and CDR2 SNTAGT. Germline trimming cut 6 bases from V and 3 bases from J; bases unmatched to any gene: 1. There are 12 residues in the CDR3. The CDR3 is CASRQGHYGYTF. The CDR3 DNA reads as TGTGCCAGCAGACAGGGGCACTATGGCTACACCTTC.

This clone occurred once. The rearrangement uses TRBV6-1 and TRBJ1-2; 8 bases match TRBD1. The junction had 7 bases not matched to a gene; V was cut back by 6 bases and J by 1 base. Germline lookup yields CDR1 MNHNS and CDR2 SASEGT. This CDR3 region has 15 residues. The CDR3 coding sequence is TGTGCCAGCAGGGAACAGGGGGTCCTTAACTATGGCTACACCTTC. It encodes CASREQGVLNYGYTF.

This clone occurred a few times. The J gene is TRBJ2-1, the V gene TRBV9; tentative D call: TRBD2 (6 bases). Germline V lookup: CDR1 SGDLS, CDR2 YYNGEE. Trimming shortened V by 1 base and J by 1 base, and 9 bases separated the two germline ends. The CDR3 loop spans 15 amino acids. In DNA, the CDR3 is TGTGCCAGCAGCGTACGGGAGAAGTCCTACAATGAGCAGTTCTTC. Amino acid sequence: CASSVREKSYNEQFF. The whole variable domain, remainder taken from reference TRBV9 and TRBJ2-1, is DSGVTQTPKHLITATGQRVTLRCSPRSGDLSVYWYQQSLDQGLQFLIQYYNGEERAKGNILERFSAQQFPDLHSELNLSSLELGDSALYFCASSVREKSYNEQFFGPGTRLTVL.

The chain has TRBV5-4 and TRBJ1-2, with 9 bases lining up with TRBD1. The V gene's germline CDR1 is SGHNT and CDR2 YYREEE (reference sequence). Unmatched junction bases numbered 8, after V lost 4 bases and J lost 4 bases. CDR3 size: 15 residues. The CDR3 protein is CASSQDRGGFYGYTF. The CDR3 coding sequence is TGTGCCAGCAGCCAGGACAGGGGAGGGTTCTATGGCTACACCTTC.

This clone came up once. The chain couples TRBV5-1 to TRBJ1-3, with 9 nucleotides matching TRBD1. V shed 7 bases, J shed 2 bases, and the junction held 1 base outside the gene matches. The germline V gene has CDR1 SGHRS and CDR2 YFSETQ. The CDR3 is made up of 13 amino acids. The CDR3 spells CASGQGTGNTIYF. CDR3 DNA: TGCGCCAGCGGACAGGGGACTGGAAACACCATATATTTT. Filled out from reference TRBV5-1 and TRBJ1-3, the complete variable domain reads KAGVTQTPRYLIKTRGQQVTLSCSPISGHRSVSWYQQTPGQGLQFLFEYFSETQRNKGNFPGRFSGRQFSNSRSEMNVSTLELGDSALYLCASGQGTGNTIYFGEGSWLTVV.

The table lists this clone with a few counts. The chain links TRBV27 to TRBJ1-6; TRBD1 matches 7 bases. CDR1 and CDR2 (germline): MNHEY, SMNVEV (reference sequence). The CDR3 totals 15 residues. V lost 6 bases and J lost 6; bases outside the gene matches: 8. CDR3 amino acids: CASRGRDSFNSPLHF. In nucleotides, the CDR3 is TGTGCCAGCAGGGGACGGGACAGCTTTAATTCACCCCTCCACTTT.

The V call is TRBV27, the J call TRBJ2-7; D not resolved. CDR3 length: 14 residues. V was shortened by 4 bases and J by 2 bases, with 12 bases between the two germline ends. The germline V gene has CDR1 MNHEY and CDR2 SMNVEV (reference sequence). As DNA, the CDR3 is TGTGCCAGCAGTTACTTATTCGGACCCTACGAGCAGTACTTC. As protein: CASSYLFGPYEQYF.

The rearrangement links TRBV5-1 to TRBJ1-3; TRBD1 agrees at 7 bases. Germline V gene data show CDR1 as SGHRS and CDR2 as YFSETQ. The CDR3 sequence is 14 residues long. V was pared by 4 bases and J by 4 bases, with 5 bases of the junction left unmatched. The CDR3 DNA reads TGCGCCAGCAGCAAGGGACAGCAAGGAAACACCATATATTTT. Translated: CASSKGQQGNTIYF.

This clone has just one count. The rearrangement joins TRBV7-9 to TRBJ2-2, with 7 positions matching TRBD2. Germline lookup yields CDR1 SEHNR and CDR2 FQNEAQ (reference sequence). The CDR3 totals 15 residues. The V and J ends lost 2 bases and 4 bases, in that order; junction bases with no gene match: 4. The CDR3 sequence is CASSLRLAGTGELFF. Here the CDR3 DNA reads TGTGCCAGCAGCTTAAGACTAGCTGGCACCGGGGAGCTGTTTTTT.

This chain links TRBV19 with TRBJ1-5; the D gene is possibly TRBD1 (6 bases). The germline gives CDR1 LNHDA, CDR2 SQIVND (reference sequence). With 5 bases removed from V and 7 bases from J, the gap between germline ends came to 18 bases. This CDR3 spans 15 amino acids. CDR3 residues: CASSARQSGGQPQHF. The CDR3 DNA follows: TGTGCCAGTAGTGCTAGACAGTCTGGGGGCCAGCCCCAGCATTTT.

This sequence joins TRBV5-5 and TRBJ2-6; D might be TRBD2 (6 bases). Trimming pared 0 bases from V and 4 bases from J, leaving 11 bases between. This CDR3 region has 16 residues. Germline V gene data show CDR1 as SGHKS and CDR2 as YYEKEE (reference sequence). The CDR3 here is CASSLESSGGANVLTF. The CDR3, as DNA: TGTGCCAGCAGCTTGGAGAGTAGCGGAGGGGCCAACGTCCTGACTTTC.

The chain joins TRBV6-4 to TRBJ2-1; 9 bases align to TRBD2. The CDR3 loop spans 15 amino acids. V shed 0 bases and J 3 bases; nucleotides not matched to a gene: 0. Germline V gives CDR1 MRHNA, CDR2 SNTAGT. The CDR3: CASSDSSGSYNEQFF. CDR3 in DNA: TGTGCCAGCAGTGACTCTAGCGGGAGCTACAATGAGCAGTTCTTC.

The chain uses TRBV2 and TRBJ1-3, with D tentatively TRBD1 (5 bases). Germline lookup yields CDR1 SNHLY and CDR2 FYNNEI. There are 17 residues in the CDR3. Trimming took 2 bases from V and 0 from J, leaving 14 bases between them. DNA for the CDR3: TGTGCCAGCAGTGAATACCGGCAGGGCGGCTCTGGAAACACCATATATTTT. Amino acids: CASSEYRQGGSGNTIYF.

This rearrangement joins TRBV7-9 to TRBJ1-3; 7 nucleotides align to TRBD1. V was pared by 1 base and J by 2 bases, with 2 bases of the junction left unmatched. Germline V CDR1 and CDR2: SEHNR, FQNEAQ (reference sequence). CDR3 length equals 15 residues. CDR3 protein: CASSLVDRPGNTIYF. In nucleotides, the CDR3 is TGTGCCAGCAGCTTAGTGGACAGGCCTGGAAACACCATATATTTT.

The J gene is TRBJ1-1, the V gene TRBV6-6; D uncertain. This CDR3 contains 11 residues. Germline V gene sequence: CDR1 MNHNY, CDR2 SVGAGI (reference sequence). V was shortened by 5 bases and J by 11 bases, with 12 bases between the two germline ends. This CDR3 reads CASSTRTSAFF. In DNA, the CDR3 is TGTGCCAGCAGTACCCGAACGAGTGCTTTCTTT.

The chain recombines TRBV6-5 with TRBJ1-2; 8 nucleotides line up with TRBD1. Trimming removed 6 bases from V and 3 bases from J; junction bases left unmatched: 6. Per germline, CDR1 MNHEY and CDR2 SVGAGI. The length of the CDR3 is 14 residues. CDR3 amino acids: CASRAGDRYYGYTF. Here the CDR3 DNA reads TGTGCCAGCAGAGCGGGGGACAGGTACTATGGCTACACCTTC.

The chain has TRBV6-1 and TRBJ1-2; D ambiguous. CDR1 and CDR2 from the germline V gene are MNHNS and SASEGT. The germline V and J ends were trimmed by 7 bases and 3 bases, with 12 bases remaining between them. The length of the CDR3 is 13 residues. CDR3 DNA sequence: TGTGCCAGCACTGGCCGCTTACACTATGGCTACACCTTC. Translation: CASTGRLHYGYTF.

The chain is built from TRBV9 and TRBJ2-1, with D hard to call. The V end lost 2 bases, the J end lost 4 bases, and 10 bases lay between the germline ends. Germline CDR1 SGDLS, CDR2 YYNGEE. CDR3 length: 14 amino acids. The CDR3 DNA reads as TGTGCCAGCAGCGTTGGCCCGAATTACAATGAGCAGTTCTTC. This sequence encodes CASSVGPNYNEQFF.

In this sample, this clone turned up once. This chain connects TRBV6-5 to TRBJ2-1; 11 nucleotides line up with TRBD2. The CDR3 loop spans 15 amino acids. J was trimmed by 4 bases and V by 6 bases; bases with no gene match: 5. Germline V gives CDR1 MNHEY, CDR2 SVGAGI. The chain's CDR3 is CASSLAGGLYNEQFF. CDR3 nucleotides: TGTGCCAGCAGCTTAGCGGGAGGGCTATACAATGAGCAGTTCTTC.

This clone was picked up a small number of times. The chain couples TRBV7-3 to TRBJ1-4, with D possibly matching TRBD1 (5 bases). The germline gives CDR1 SGHTA, CDR2 FQGTGA. This CDR3 has 16 amino acids. V lost 5 bases and J 8 bases, leaving 21 bases between the germline ends. CDR3 coding DNA: TGTGCCAGCAGCCCACATTCCGGGGGATTCGTGGAAAAACTGTTTTTT. Translation: CASSPHSGGFVEKLFF.

The gene calls are TRBV18 and TRBJ1-1; weak D call: TRBD1 (5 bases). This CDR3 has 17 residues. Germline lookup yields CDR1 KGHSH and CDR2 LQKENI. V was trimmed by 3 bases and J by 0 bases, leaving 17 bases between them. The CDR3, as DNA: TGTGCCAGCTCACCCCAAGAGGGGCCCTACATGAACACTGAAGCTTTCTTT. This codes for CASSPQEGPYMNTEAFF. The entire variable domain, with the rest obtained from reference TRBV18 and TRBJ1-1, is as follows: NAGVMQNPRHLVRRRGQEARLRCSPMKGHSHVYWYRQLPEEGLKFMVYLQKENIIDESGMPKERFSAEFPKEGPSILRIQQVVRGDSAAYFCASSPQEGPYMNTEAFFGQGTRLTVV.

The rearrangement uses TRBV6-6 and TRBJ2-7, with D hard to call. V lost 2 bases and J lost 7, with 12 bases in between. Germline CDR1 and CDR2: MNHNY and SVGAGI (reference sequence). The length of the CDR3 is 13 residues. CDR3 nucleotide sequence: TGTGCCAGCAGTTACGTTGGAGATCGGGAGCAGTACTTC. It is translated as CASSYVGDREQYF.

The chain is built from TRBV19 and TRBJ1-5, with D perhaps TRBD1 (6 bases). Looked up from germline, CDR1 is LNHDA and CDR2 is SQIVND (reference sequence). The V end lost 10 bases, the J end lost 2 bases, and 15 bases lay between the germline ends. This CDR3 region has 14 residues. The CDR3 spells CATEGGIGNQPQHF. DNA for the CDR3: TGTGCCACTGAGGGGGGGATCGGCAATCAGCCCCAGCATTTT.

V is TRBV7-9 and J is TRBJ2-5; D is undetermined. V lost 4 bases, J lost 2 bases, and 11 bases lay in between. The V gene's germline CDR1 is SEHNR and CDR2 FQNEAQ (reference sequence). The CDR3 has 14 residues. CDR3 region: CASSSLGHQETQYF. CDR3 coding DNA: TGTGCCAGCAGCTCTTTGGGTCATCAAGAGACCCAGTACTTC.